One sample yielded the 19 T cell receptor beta chains listed below, sequenced in a study of T cells in localized non-small cell lung cancer. TCRdb's table, derived via immunoSEQ multiplex PCR, lists solely in-frame clones and lacks some. There are under 95,000 clones in the sample; about 84% occur only once, and 8.5% to 10% lies in the top ten. The source was peripheral blood, collected before any cancer treatment. These receptors originate from a female donor over 55 with stage I lung adenocarcinoma.

The chain carries TRBV28 and TRBJ2-1; 7 bases are a match to TRBD2. V gave up 10 bases and J gave up 10 bases; unmatched junction bases: 13. Germline loops: CDR1 MDHEN, CDR2 SYDVKM. The CDR3 length is 13 residues. The CDR3 is CATVGAGVGEQFF. The CDR3 DNA is TGTGCCACCGTCGGGGCGGGAGTGGGGGAGCAGTTCTTC.

The V call is TRBV7-2, the J call TRBJ1-6, with 10 bases that match TRBD1. V was pared by 5 bases and J by 9 bases, with 7 bases of the junction left unmatched. CDR1 is SGHTA and CDR2 is FQGNSA in the germline V gene. CDR3 length: 15 residues. The CDR3 DNA is TGTGCCAGCAGCCAGAACGGACAGGGGGTTTCACCCCTCCACTTT. Its translation: CASSQNGQGVSPLHF. The full variable domain, in which reference TRBV7-2 and TRBJ1-6 provide the parts outside the CDR3, is GAGVSQSPSNKVTEKGKDVELRCDPISGHTALYWYRQSLGQGLEFLIYFQGNSAPDKSGLPSDRFSAERTGGSVSTLTIQRTQQEDSAVYLCASSQNGQGVSPLHFGNGTRLTVT.

The rearrangement links TRBV27 to TRBJ1-2, with 10 nucleotides matching TRBD1. The trim removed 2 bases at V and 5 bases at J, leaving 5 bases unmatched. CDR1 and CDR2 from the germline V gene are MNHEY and SMNVEV (reference sequence). There are 15 residues in the CDR3. The CDR3 here is CASSLQRTGGYGYTF. In DNA form, the CDR3 reads TGTGCCAGCAGTTTACAGCGGACAGGGGGTTATGGCTACACCTTC.

The chain recombines TRBV25-1 with TRBJ2-5; TRBD1 matches at 7 bases. The CDR3 is made up of 15 amino acids. Unmatched junction bases numbered 10, after V lost 4 bases and J lost 5 bases. Germline assignment: CDR1 MGHDK and CDR2 SYGVNS. The CDR3 bases are TGTGCCAGCAGTGGCCGGGACAGAGGTGCGGAGACCCAGTACTTC. Translated, it gives CASSGRDRGAETQYF.

V is TRBV2 and J is TRBJ2-6; no clear D gene. CDR3 length equals 15 residues. V shed 2 bases and J shed 0 bases, with 5 bases lying between them. Germline CDR1 and CDR2: SNHLY and FYNNEI. CDR3 protein: CASSEFPSGANVLTF. CDR3 nucleotides: TGTGCCAGCAGTGAATTCCCCTCTGGGGCCAACGTCCTGACTTTC.

In nucleotides, the CDR3 is TGCGCCAGCAGCCAAGATCAAGGGGAGGGGGAGACCCAGTACTTC. Translation: CASSQDQGEGETQYF. V and J are TRBV4-3 and TRBJ2-5; TRBD2 aligns across 7 bases. The germline gives CDR1 LGHNA, CDR2 YSLEER. With 0 bases clipped from V and 5 bases from J, the junction kept 6 bases outside the gene matches. This CDR3 comprises 15 residues.

The rearrangement uses TRBV18 and TRBJ1-5; 8 bases are shared with TRBD1. The CDR3 contains 16 residues. Germline trimming cut 4 bases from V and 11 bases from J; bases unmatched to any gene: 16. Germline loops: CDR1 KGHSH, CDR2 LQKENI. CDR3: CASSLQPGGLIPAQHF. The CDR3 DNA follows: TGTGCCAGCTCACTACAACCAGGGGGCCTCATTCCCGCCCAGCATTTT.

CDR3: CASSDRAMGLANEKLFF. The CDR3, as DNA: TGCGCCAGCAGCGACAGGGCGATGGGGTTAGCTAATGAAAAACTGTTTTTT. V and J are TRBV5-1 and TRBJ1-4; TRBD1 aligns across 7 bases. Per germline, CDR1 SGHRS and CDR2 YFSETQ. The CDR3 consists of 17 residues. Trimming cost V 4 bases and J 3 bases; bases outside gene matches: 12.

The rearrangement uses TRBV27 and TRBJ2-7, with 9 bases identical to TRBD1. V shed 3 bases and J 3 bases; nucleotides not matched to a gene: 3. This CDR3 comprises 14 residues. CDR1 is MNHEY and CDR2 is SMNVEV in the germline V gene (reference sequence). CDR3 residues: CASSFGQGIYEQYF. CDR3 in DNA: TGTGCCAGCAGTTTCGGACAGGGGATCTACGAGCAGTACTTC.

The gene calls are TRBV6-6 and TRBJ2-3; D ambiguous. Deletions cut 4 bases from V and 6 bases from J, with 5 bases between. This CDR3 is 11 amino acids long. Germline loops: CDR1 MNHNY, CDR2 SVGAGI (reference sequence). CDR3 in DNA: TGTGCCAGCAGTTCAGAGGATACGCAGTATTTT. It codes for CASSSEDTQYF.

The chain combines TRBV7-9 with TRBJ2-1, with TRBD1 matching over 9 bases. In germline, CDR1 is SEHNR, CDR2 FQNEAQ (reference sequence). The CDR3 is 17 amino acids. The V segment lost 5 bases and the J segment 5 bases; nucleotides outside the gene matches: 13. Here the CDR3 DNA reads TGTGCCAGCAGCCCGTACCCCACAGGGGGCGGGAACAATGAGCAGTTCTTC. Its translation: CASSPYPTGGGNNEQFF.

The chain joins TRBV9 to TRBJ2-1; no reliable D call. Germline V lookup: CDR1 SGDLS, CDR2 YYNGEE. V was cut by 0 bases and J by 3 bases, with 10 bases left in between. The CDR3 runs 15 residues. CDR3 nucleotide sequence: TGTGCCAGCAGCGTAGCGGCCGCGAACTACAATGAGCAGTTCTTC. This translates into CASSVAAANYNEQFF.

J is TRBJ1-4 and V is TRBV29-1; 8 bases fit TRBD1. Germline loops: CDR1 SQVTM, CDR2 ANQGSEA. The CDR3 runs to 12 residues. CDR3 sequence reads: CTIGDRNEKLFF. Written as DNA, the CDR3 is TGCACCATCGGGGACAGGAATGAAAAACTGTTTTTT.

The V gene is TRBV27, the J gene TRBJ2-7; 9 bases map to TRBD1. The junction had 4 bases not matched to a gene; V was cut back by 3 bases and J by 4 bases. Germline V gene sequence: CDR1 MNHEY, CDR2 SMNVEV (reference sequence). CDR3 size: 14 residues. CDR3 residues: CASSFSGQGYEQYF. The CDR3 nucleotides read TGTGCCAGCAGTTTTTCGGGACAGGGATACGAGCAGTACTTC.

This clone was observed a few times. The chain employs TRBV21-1 and TRBJ2-3; TRBD2, the table's D call, was not compared with the DNA. TRBV21-1 is listed as a pseudogene. This CDR3 region has 15 residues. This chain's CDR3 is CASSPLGGSTDTQYF. The CDR3 DNA reads TGTGCCAGCAGCCCCTTGGGGGGTAGCACAGATACGCAGTATTTT.

The V gene is TRBV5-4, the J gene TRBJ2-1, with TRBD2 identical over 11 bases. This CDR3 has 15 residues. The V segment lost 3 bases and the J segment 6 bases; nucleotides outside the gene matches: 5. The V gene's germline CDR1 is SGHNT and CDR2 YYREEE (reference sequence). CDR3 sequence reads: CASSSGTSGLNEQFF. The CDR3 DNA reads TGTGCCAGCAGCTCCGGGACTAGCGGACTCAATGAGCAGTTCTTC.

This clone was recorded once. The rearrangement uses TRBV6-5 and TRBJ2-7; possible D gene TRBD1, 5 bases. This CDR3 region has 12 residues. Trimming shortened V by 6 bases and J by 5 bases, and 11 bases separated the two germline ends. Looked up from germline, CDR1 is MNHEY and CDR2 is SVGAGI. In DNA form, the CDR3 reads TGTGCCAGCAGGCAGGGTAGCCACGAGCAGTACTTC. It encodes CASRQGSHEQYF.

This chain connects TRBV7-6 to TRBJ2-1, with a weak D call TRBD2 (6 bases). Between the trimmed V and J ends, which lost 1 base and 7 bases, there was a span of 14 bases. The CDR3 is 15 amino acids. Germline-derived CDR1 and CDR2 are SGHVS and FNYEAQ. The CDR3, as DNA: TGTGCCAGCAGCTTAGTTGGCGGGGAGTTAAATGAGCAGTTCTTC. This sequence encodes CASSLVGGELNEQFF.

V is TRBV29-1 and J is TRBJ1-2; D is ambiguous. Trimming removed 5 bases at V and 5 bases at J, with 21 bases between. This CDR3 has 15 residues. Germline CDR1 is SQVTM and CDR2 is ANQGSEA. The CDR3 sequence is CSVFEPVQLKYGYTF. CDR3 in DNA: TGCAGCGTTTTCGAACCCGTACAGCTCAAGTATGGCTACACCTTC.